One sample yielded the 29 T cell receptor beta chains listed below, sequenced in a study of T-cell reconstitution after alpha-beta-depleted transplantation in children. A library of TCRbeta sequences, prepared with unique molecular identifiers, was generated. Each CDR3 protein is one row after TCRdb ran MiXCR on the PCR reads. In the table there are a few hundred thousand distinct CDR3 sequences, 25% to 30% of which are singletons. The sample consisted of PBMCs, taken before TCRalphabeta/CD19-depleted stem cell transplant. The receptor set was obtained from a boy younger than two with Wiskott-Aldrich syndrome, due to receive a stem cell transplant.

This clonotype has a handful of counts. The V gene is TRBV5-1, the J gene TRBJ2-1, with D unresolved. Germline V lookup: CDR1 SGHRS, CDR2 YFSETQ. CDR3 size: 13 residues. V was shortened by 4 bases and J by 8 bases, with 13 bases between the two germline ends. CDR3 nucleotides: TGCGCCAGCAGCACCGAAGGTTACGATGAGCAGTTCTTC. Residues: CASSTEGYDEQFF.

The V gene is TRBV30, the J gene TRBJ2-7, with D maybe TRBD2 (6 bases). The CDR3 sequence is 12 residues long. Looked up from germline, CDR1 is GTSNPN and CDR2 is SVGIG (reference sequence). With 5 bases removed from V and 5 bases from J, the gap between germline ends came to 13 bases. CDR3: CAWSVGGNEQYF. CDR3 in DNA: TGTGCCTGGTCCGTCGGGGGAAACGAGCAGTACTTC.

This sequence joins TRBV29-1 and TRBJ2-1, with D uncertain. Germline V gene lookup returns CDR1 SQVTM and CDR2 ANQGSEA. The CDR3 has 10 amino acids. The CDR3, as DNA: TGCAGTGCCATGAGAGAGGAGCAGTTCTTC. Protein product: CSAMREEQFF.

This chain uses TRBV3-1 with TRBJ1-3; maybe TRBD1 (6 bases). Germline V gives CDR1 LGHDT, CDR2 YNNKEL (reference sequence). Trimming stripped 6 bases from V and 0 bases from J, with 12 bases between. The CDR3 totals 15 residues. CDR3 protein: CASRLGHFSGNTIYF. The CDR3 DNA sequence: TGTGCCAGCAGACTGGGACATTTCTCTGGAAACACCATATATTTT.

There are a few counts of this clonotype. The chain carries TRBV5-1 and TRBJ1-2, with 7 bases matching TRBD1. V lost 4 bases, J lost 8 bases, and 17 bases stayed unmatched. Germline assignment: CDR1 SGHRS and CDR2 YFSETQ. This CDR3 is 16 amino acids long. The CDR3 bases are TGCGCCAGCAGCACCGAGGGGGCTCCGATCTTTGGAGGCTACACCTTC. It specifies CASSTEGAPIFGGYTF.

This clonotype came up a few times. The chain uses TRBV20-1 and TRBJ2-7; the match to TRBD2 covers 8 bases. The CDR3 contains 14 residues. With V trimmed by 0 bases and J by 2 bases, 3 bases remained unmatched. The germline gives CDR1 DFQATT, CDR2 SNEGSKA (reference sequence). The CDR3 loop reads CSARDSAGAYEQYF. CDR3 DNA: TGCAGTGCTAGAGATTCAGCGGGAGCCTACGAGCAGTACTTC.

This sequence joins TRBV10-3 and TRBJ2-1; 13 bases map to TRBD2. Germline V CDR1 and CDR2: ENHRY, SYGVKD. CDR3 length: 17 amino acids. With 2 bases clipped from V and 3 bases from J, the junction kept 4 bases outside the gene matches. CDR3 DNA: TGTGCCATCAGTGAGCAAACTAGCGGGAGGGGCTACAATGAGCAGTTCTTC. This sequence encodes CAISEQTSGRGYNEQFF.

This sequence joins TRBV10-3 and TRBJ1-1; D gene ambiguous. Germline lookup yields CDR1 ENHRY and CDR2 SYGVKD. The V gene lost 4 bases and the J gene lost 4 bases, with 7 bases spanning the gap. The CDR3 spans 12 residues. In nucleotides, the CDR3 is TGTGCCATCAGTGGGGGAATCACTGAAGCTTTCTTT. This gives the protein CAISGGITEAFF.

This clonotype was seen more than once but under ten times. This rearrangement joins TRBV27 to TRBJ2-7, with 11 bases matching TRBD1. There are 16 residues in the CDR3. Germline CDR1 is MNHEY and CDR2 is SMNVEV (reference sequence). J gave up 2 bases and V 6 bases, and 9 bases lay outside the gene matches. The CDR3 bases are TGTGCCAGCAGCCCCGAAGGGACAGGGGGGACCTACGAGCAGTACTTC. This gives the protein CASSPEGTGGTYEQYF.

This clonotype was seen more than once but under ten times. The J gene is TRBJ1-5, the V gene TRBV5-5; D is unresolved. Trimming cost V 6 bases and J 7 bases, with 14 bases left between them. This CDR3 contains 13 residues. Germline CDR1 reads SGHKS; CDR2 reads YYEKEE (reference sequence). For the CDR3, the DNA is TGTGCCAGCACAAGGGAACCTTGGCAGCCCCAGCATTTT. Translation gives CASTREPWQPQHF.

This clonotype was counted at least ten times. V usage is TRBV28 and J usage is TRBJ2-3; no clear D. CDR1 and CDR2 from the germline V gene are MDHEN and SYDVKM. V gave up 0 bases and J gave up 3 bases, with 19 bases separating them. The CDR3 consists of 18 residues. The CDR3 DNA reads TGTGCCAGCAGTTTATGGCCCCCGTCTAGAGGAGAGACAGATACGCAGTATTTT. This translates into CASSLWPPSRGETDTQYF.

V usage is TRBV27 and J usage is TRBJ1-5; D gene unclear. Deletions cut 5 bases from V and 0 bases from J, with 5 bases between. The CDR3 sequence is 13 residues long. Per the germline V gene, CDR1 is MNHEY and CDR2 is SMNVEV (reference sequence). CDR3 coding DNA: TGTGCCAGCAGTCCACATAGCAATCAGCCCCAGCATTTT. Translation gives CASSPHSNQPQHF.

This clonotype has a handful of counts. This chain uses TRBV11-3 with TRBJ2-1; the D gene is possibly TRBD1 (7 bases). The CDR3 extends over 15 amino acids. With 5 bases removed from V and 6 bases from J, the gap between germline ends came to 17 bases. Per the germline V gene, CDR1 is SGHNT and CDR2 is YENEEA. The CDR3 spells CASSPGDSPTNEQFF. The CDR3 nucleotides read TGTGCCAGCAGCCCGGGGGACAGTCCAACCAATGAGCAGTTCTTC.

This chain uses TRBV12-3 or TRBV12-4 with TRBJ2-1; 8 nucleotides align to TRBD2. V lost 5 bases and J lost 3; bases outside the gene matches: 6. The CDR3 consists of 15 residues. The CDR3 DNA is TGTGCCAGCAGTCGAGCGGGAGTCCTCTACAATGAGCAGTTCTTC. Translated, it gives CASSRAGVLYNEQFF.

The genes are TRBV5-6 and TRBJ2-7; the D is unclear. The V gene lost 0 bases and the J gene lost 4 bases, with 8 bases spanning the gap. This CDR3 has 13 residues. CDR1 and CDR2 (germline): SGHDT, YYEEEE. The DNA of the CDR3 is TGTGCCAGCAGCTTGGTCGACGGATACGAGCAGTACTTC. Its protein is CASSLVDGYEQYF.

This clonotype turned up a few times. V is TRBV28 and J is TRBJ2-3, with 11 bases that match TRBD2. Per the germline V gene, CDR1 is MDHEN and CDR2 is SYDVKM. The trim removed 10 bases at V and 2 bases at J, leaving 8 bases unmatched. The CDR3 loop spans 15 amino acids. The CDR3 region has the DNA TGTGCCACCCTAAGACTAGCGGGGTACACAGATACGCAGTATTTT. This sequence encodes CATLRLAGYTDTQYF.

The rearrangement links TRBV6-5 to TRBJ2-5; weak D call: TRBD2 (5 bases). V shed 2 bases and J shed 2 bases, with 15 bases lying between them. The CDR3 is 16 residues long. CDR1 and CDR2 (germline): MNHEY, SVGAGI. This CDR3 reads CASSYATGISQETQYF. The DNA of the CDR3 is TGTGCCAGCAGTTACGCAACCGGGATAAGTCAAGAGACCCAGTACTTC.

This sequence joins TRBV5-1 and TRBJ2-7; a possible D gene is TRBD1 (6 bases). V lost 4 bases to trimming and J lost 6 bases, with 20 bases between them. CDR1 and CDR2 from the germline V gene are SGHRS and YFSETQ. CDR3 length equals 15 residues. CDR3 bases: TGCGCCAGCAGCGTTATACAGGGCCTTAAAGGCGAGCAGTACTTC. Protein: CASSVIQGLKGEQYF. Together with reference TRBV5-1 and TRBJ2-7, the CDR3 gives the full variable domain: KAGVTQTPRYLIKTRGQQVTLSCSPISGHRSVSWYQQTPGQGLQFLFEYFSETQRNKGNFPGRFSGRQFSNSRSEMNVSTLELGDSALYLCASSVIQGLKGEQYFGPGTRLTVT.

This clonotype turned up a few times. CDR3 DNA sequence: TGTGCCTGGAAAGAGCGTAGGAATGAAAAACTGTTTTTT. It encodes CAWKERRNEKLFF. The J gene is TRBJ1-4, the V gene TRBV30; D gene ambiguous. The ends were cut back, 4 bases at V and 5 bases at J, with 11 bases in the middle. The CDR3 extends over 13 amino acids. Germline-derived CDR1 and CDR2 are GTSNPN and SVGIG (reference sequence).

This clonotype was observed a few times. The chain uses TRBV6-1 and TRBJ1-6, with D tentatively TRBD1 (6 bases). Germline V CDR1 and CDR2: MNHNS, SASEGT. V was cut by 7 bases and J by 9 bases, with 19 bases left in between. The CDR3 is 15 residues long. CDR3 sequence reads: CASIPLTGIGSPLHF. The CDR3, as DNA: TGTGCCAGCATTCCTTTAACAGGGATTGGTTCACCCCTCCACTTT.

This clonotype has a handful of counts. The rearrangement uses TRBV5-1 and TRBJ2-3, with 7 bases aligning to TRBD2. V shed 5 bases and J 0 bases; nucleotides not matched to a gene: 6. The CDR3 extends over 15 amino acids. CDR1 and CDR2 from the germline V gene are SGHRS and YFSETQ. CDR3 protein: CASSTSDSSTDTQYF. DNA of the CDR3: TGCGCCAGCAGTACTAGCGACTCTAGCACAGATACGCAGTATTTT.

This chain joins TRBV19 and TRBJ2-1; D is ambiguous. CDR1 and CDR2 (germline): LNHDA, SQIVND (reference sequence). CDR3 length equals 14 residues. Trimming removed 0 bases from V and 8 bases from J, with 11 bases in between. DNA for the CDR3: TGTGCCAGTAGTATAGAGGAGCATCTCGATGAGCAGTTCTTC. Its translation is CASSIEEHLDEQFF.

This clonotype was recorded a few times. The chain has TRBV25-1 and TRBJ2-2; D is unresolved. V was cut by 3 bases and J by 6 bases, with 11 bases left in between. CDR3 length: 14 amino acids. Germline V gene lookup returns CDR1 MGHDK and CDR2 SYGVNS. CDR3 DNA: TGTGCCAGCAGTGATCCTGTTTGGTCCGGGGAGCTGTTTTTT. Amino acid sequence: CASSDPVWSGELFF.

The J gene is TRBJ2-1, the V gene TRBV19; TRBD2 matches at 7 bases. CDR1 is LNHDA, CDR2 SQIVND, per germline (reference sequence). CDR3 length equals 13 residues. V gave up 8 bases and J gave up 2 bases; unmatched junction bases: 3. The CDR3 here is CASVAGPYNEQFF. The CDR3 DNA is TGTGCCAGTGTAGCGGGCCCCTACAATGAGCAGTTCTTC. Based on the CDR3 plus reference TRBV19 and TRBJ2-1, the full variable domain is DGGITQSPKYLFRKEGQNVTLSCEQNLNHDAMYWYRQDPGQGLRLIYYSQIVNDFQKGDIAEGYSVSREKKESFPLTVTSAQKNPTAFYLCASVAGPYNEQFFGPGTRLTVL.

The CDR3 region has the DNA TGCGCCAGCAGCTTGACGGGAGTACCGGGACAGGGGGTCCACGAGCAGTACTTC. This sequence encodes CASSLTGVPGQGVHEQYF. This chain connects TRBV5-1 to TRBJ2-7; 11 bases map to TRBD1. Trimming took 1 base from V and 5 from J; bases not matched to a gene: 14. The CDR3 loop spans 18 amino acids. The germline CDR1 and CDR2 sequences are SGHRS and YFSETQ. Drawing the rest from reference TRBV5-1 and TRBJ2-7, the complete variable domain is KAGVTQTPRYLIKTRGQQVTLSCSPISGHRSVSWYQQTPGQGLQFLFEYFSETQRNKGNFPGRFSGRQFSNSRSEMNVSTLELGDSALYLCASSLTGVPGQGVHEQYFGPGTRLTVT.

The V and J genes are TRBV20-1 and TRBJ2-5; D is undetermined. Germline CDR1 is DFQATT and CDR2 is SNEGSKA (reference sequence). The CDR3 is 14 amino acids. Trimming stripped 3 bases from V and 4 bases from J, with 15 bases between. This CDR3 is CSASPALSRETQYF. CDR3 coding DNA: TGCAGTGCTAGTCCAGCGTTATCAAGAGAGACCCAGTACTTC.

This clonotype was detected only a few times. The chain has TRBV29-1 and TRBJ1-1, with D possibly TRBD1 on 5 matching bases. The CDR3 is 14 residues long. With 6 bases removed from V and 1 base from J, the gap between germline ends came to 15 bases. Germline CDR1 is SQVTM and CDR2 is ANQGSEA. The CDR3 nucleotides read TGCAGCGTCCGGACCGGGACGGGGAACACTGAAGCTTTCTTT. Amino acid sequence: CSVRTGTGNTEAFF.

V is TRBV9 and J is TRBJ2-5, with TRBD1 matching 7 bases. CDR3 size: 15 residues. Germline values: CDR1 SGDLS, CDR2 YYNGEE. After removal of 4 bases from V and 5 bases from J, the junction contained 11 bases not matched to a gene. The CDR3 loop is CASSPRDTRGETQYF. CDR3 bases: TGTGCCAGCAGCCCGAGGGACACCAGGGGGGAGACCCAGTACTTC. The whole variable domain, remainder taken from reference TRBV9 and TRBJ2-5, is DSGVTQTPKHLITATGQRVTLRCSPRSGDLSVYWYQQSLDQGLQFLIQYYNGEERAKGNILERFSAQQFPDLHSELNLSSLELGDSALYFCASSPRDTRGETQYFGPGTRLLVL.

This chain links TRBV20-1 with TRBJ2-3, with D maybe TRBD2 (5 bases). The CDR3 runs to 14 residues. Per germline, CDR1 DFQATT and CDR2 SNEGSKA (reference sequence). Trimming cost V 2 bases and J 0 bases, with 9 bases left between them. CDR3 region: CSARPRTSTDTQYF. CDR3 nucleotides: TGCAGTGCTAGACCGCGGACTAGCACAGATACGCAGTATTTT.